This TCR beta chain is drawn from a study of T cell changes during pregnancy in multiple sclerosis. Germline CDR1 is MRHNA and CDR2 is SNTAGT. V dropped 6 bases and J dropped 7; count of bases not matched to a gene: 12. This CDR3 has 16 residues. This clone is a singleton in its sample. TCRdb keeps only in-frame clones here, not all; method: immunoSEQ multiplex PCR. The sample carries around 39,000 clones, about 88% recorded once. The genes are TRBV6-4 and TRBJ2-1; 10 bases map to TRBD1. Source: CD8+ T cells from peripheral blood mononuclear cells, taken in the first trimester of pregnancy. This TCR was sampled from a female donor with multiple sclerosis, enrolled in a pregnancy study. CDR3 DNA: TGTGCCAGCAGCGCCTCTCCGGGACAGGGGAGGAATGAGCAGTTCTTC. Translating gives CASSASPGQGRNEQFF.